The 9 T cell receptor beta chains below come from one sample, sequenced in a study of T-cell memory formation after mild COVID-19. TCRdb fed the 5' RACE reads into MiXCR, producing one record per CDR3 protein. The data contain around 260,000 distinct CDR3 sequences, roughly 15% of them singletons. The sequenced material came from PBMCs or a T cell subset sorted from them (not recorded which). These receptors came from a man aged 18 to 30 who had mild COVID-19 (a few samples of this study predate the infection). Cell type and time point are not known.

This clonotype was counted between two and nine times. This sequence joins TRBV7-2 and TRBJ2-3; D possibly corresponds to TRBD2 (6 bases). The CDR3 sequence is 15 residues long. CDR1 is SGHTA and CDR2 is FQGNSA in the germline V gene. The ends were cut back, 2 bases at V and 4 bases at J, with 13 bases in the middle. In nucleotides, the CDR3 is TGTGCCAGCAGCTTATTTGGGGGGAAATCAGATACGCAGTATTTT. Its protein product is CASSLFGGKSDTQYF.

V and J are TRBV10-3 and TRBJ2-1, with no clear D. CDR1 is ENHRY, CDR2 SYGVKD, per germline. V dropped 0 bases and J dropped 9 bases, with 9 bases sitting between them. CDR3 size: 13 residues. This CDR3 is CAISESETVEQFF. In DNA form, the CDR3 reads TGTGCCATCAGTGAGTCTGAAACGGTTGAGCAGTTCTTC.

This clonotype was detected a few times. The chain is built from TRBV11-2 and TRBJ2-1, with D tentatively TRBD1 (5 bases). This CDR3 is 14 amino acids long. Germline CDR1 SGHAT, CDR2 FQNNGV. The ends were cut back, 2 bases at V and 6 bases at J, with 11 bases in the middle. CDR3 residues: CASSLSGWGNEQFF. Written as DNA, the CDR3 is TGTGCCAGCAGCTTATCAGGGTGGGGCAATGAGCAGTTCTTC.

The chain uses TRBV4-3 and TRBJ2-1; the D is unclear. The ends were cut back, 3 bases at V and 8 bases at J, with 14 bases in the middle. Germline loops: CDR1 LGHNA, CDR2 YSLEER. The CDR3 consists of 14 residues. This CDR3 is CASSQRPGWYEQFF. The CDR3 DNA reads TGCGCCAGCAGCCAGAGGCCCGGGTGGTATGAGCAGTTCTTC.

The chain carries TRBV24-1 and TRBJ2-3; 7 positions match TRBD2. The ends lost 10 bases at V and 0 bases at J; junction bases unmatched: 12. The CDR3 loop spans 16 amino acids. The germline V gene encodes CDR1 KGHDR and CDR2 SFDVKD. The CDR3 is CATSAGTTPSTDTQYF. The CDR3 region has the DNA TGTGCCACTTCGGCCGGGACTACTCCTAGCACAGATACGCAGTATTTT.

The chain couples TRBV4-2 to TRBJ2-1, with D unclear. Germline loops: CDR1 LGHNA, CDR2 YNFKEQ. The ends were cut back, 1 base at V and 6 bases at J, with 4 bases in the middle. This CDR3 region has 12 residues. The CDR3 loop is CASSQGPNEQFF. As DNA, the CDR3 is TGTGCCAGCAGCCAAGGCCCCAATGAGCAGTTCTTC.

This clonotype was recorded a few times. The chain combines TRBV12-3 or TRBV12-4 with TRBJ2-7, with 7 bases aligning to TRBD1. V dropped 2 bases and J dropped 3; count of bases not matched to a gene: 7. This CDR3 spans 15 amino acids. As DNA, the CDR3 is TGTGCCAGCAGTTTATTGGACAGGCCGGGCTACGAGCAGTACTTC. Protein: CASSLLDRPGYEQYF.

The V and J genes are TRBV7-8 and TRBJ1-5; a weak D match, TRBD1 (6 bases). Trimming cost V 5 bases and J 2 bases, with 19 bases left between them. Germline V gene data show CDR1 as SGHVS and CDR2 as FQNEAQ. CDR3 length equals 17 residues. CDR3 in DNA: TGTGCCAGCAGCCTTCGGGGGGCACCAGGGGGCAATCAGCCCCAGCATTTT. Residues: CASSLRGAPGGNQPQHF.

The CDR3 protein is CASSQRGALGYGYTF. Written as DNA, the CDR3 is TGTGCCAGCAGCCAACGCGGGGCCCTAGGGTATGGCTACACCTTC. The chain employs TRBV3-1 and TRBJ1-2; D may be TRBD1 (5 bases). The CDR3 extends over 15 amino acids. V was trimmed by 2 bases and J by 5 bases, leaving 15 bases between them. From germline, CDR1 is LGHDT and CDR2 YNNKEL (reference sequence).